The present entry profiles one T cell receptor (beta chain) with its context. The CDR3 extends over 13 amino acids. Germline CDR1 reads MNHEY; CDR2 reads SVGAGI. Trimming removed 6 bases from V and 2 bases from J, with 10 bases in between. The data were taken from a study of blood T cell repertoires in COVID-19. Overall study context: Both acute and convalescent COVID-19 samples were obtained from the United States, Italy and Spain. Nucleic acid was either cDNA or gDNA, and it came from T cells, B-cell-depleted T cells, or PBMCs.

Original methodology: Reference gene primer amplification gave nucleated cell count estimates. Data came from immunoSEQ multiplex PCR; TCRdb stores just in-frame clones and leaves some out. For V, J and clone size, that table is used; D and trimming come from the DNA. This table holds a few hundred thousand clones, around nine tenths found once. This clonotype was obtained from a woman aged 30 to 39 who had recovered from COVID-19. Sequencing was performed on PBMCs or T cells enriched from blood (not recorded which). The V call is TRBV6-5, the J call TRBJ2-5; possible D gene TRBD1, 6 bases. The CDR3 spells CASRGQKQETQYF. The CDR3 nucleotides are TGTGCCAGCAGAGGACAGAAACAAGAGACCCAGTACTTC.